The 3 T cell receptor beta chains reported below all come from one sample, sequenced in a study of blood T cells in healthy people across ages. With a J-beta primer mix and a sample-barcoded 5' primer, a second PCR ran about 6 to 11 cycles. MiXCR was run by TCRdb on the 5' RACE reads, yielding one entry per CDR3 protein. This repertoire shows some 710,000 distinct CDR3 sequences, approximately 21% found once; its top ten account for 22%. Sequencing used blood. The receptor set was obtained from a man between 65 and 85 years old in good health.

This clonotype was recorded only once. The chain uses TRBV12-3 or TRBV12-4 and TRBJ2-1; D unclear. The J call may not be correct, given that the DNA end is closer to TRBJ2-7. The CDR3 sequence is 15 residues long. The CDR3 nucleotides are TGTGCCAGCAGTGCCGGTGTCACCCCCTCCTACGAGCAGTACTTC. Protein product: CASSAGVTPSYEQYF.

The chain recombines TRBV6-5 with TRBJ2-6, with D possibly matching TRBD1 (6 bases). The CDR3 has 17 residues. CDR1 and CDR2 from the germline V gene are MNHEY and SVGAGI. V was cut by 2 bases and J by 2 bases, with 13 bases left in between. The CDR3 DNA reads TGTGCCAGCAGTTACGGACGACGGACAGCTGGGGCCAACGTCCTGACTTTC. Amino acids: CASSYGRRTAGANVLTF.

The table lists this clonotype with a few counts. This chain joins TRBV12-3 or TRBV12-4 and TRBJ1-2, with 9 bases identical to TRBD1. Trimming cost V 9 bases and J 4 bases; bases outside gene matches: 6. CDR3 length: 13 residues. CDR3 sequence reads: CASKVDRGYGYTF. CDR3 nucleotide sequence: TGTGCCAGTAAGGTGGACAGGGGCTATGGCTACACCTTC.